One and the same sample provided the 9 T cell receptor beta chains below, sequenced in a study of graft-versus-host responses after intestinal transplantation. Their cognate antigens are unknown. Here immunoSEQ multiplex PCR was the method, and the copy in TCRdb shows in-frame clones only, minus some. This table has about 90,000 clones, about 91% appearing once. Sequencing was performed on unstimulated CD8+ T cells sorted from spleen or lymph node cells, taken before intestinal transplant. These receptors came from a human donor who received an intestinal transplant.

The V and J genes are TRBV4-3 and TRBJ1-2, with 7 bases lining up with TRBD1. Per the germline V gene, CDR1 is LGHNA and CDR2 is YSLEER. The CDR3 contains 15 residues. V was pared by 2 bases and J by 0 bases, with 3 bases of the junction left unmatched. The DNA for the CDR3 is TGCGCCAGCAGCCAATCCGGGACAGCTAACTATGGCTACACCTTC. Its translation: CASSQSGTANYGYTF.

The chain recombines TRBV5-1 with TRBJ2-7, with a possible D match to TRBD2 (7 bases). Germline-derived CDR1 and CDR2 are SGHRS and YFSETQ. The CDR3 runs 15 residues. Trimming removed 1 base from V and 5 bases from J, with 16 bases in between. DNA for the CDR3: TGCGCCAGCAGCTTGATGGGGGGGCATTCCCACGAGCAGTACTTC. Protein product: CASSLMGGHSHEQYF.

The genes are TRBV6-6 and TRBJ2-2; 7 nucleotides align to TRBD1. V trimming: 5 bases; J trimming: 0 bases; junction bases outside the gene matches: 6. CDR1 is MNHNY, CDR2 SVGAGI, per germline (reference sequence). The CDR3 loop spans 16 amino acids. The CDR3 sequence: CASSPRGTANTGELFF. CDR3 in DNA: TGTGCCAGCAGTCCCAGGGGGACAGCGAACACCGGGGAGCTGTTTTTT.

The table lists this clone with a few counts. The CDR3 nucleotides are TGTGCCAGCAGTCTAGGACAGGGGTTCACCGGGGAGCTGTTTTTT. This encodes CASSLGQGFTGELFF. The chain is built from TRBV6-5 and TRBJ2-2; 9 nucleotides agree with TRBD1. This CDR3 comprises 15 residues. CDR1 is MNHEY and CDR2 is SVGAGI in the germline V gene. Trimming at V came to 5 bases and at J to 4 bases, leaving 5 bases not matched to a gene.

V is TRBV5-6 and J is TRBJ1-2, with 9 bases identical to TRBD1. The V gene end was trimmed by 4 bases and the J gene end by 0 bases; junction bases not matched to a gene: 13. CDR3 size: 18 residues. Germline CDR1 reads SGHDT; CDR2 reads YYEEEE. The CDR3 protein is CASSRTGEIIQSNYGYTF. DNA of the CDR3: TGTGCCAGCAGCCGGACAGGGGAAATCATCCAATCTAACTATGGCTACACCTTC.

This chain links TRBV25-1 with TRBJ2-7; possible D gene TRBD1, 6 bases. Germline assignment: CDR1 MGHDK and CDR2 SYGVNS. The length of the CDR3 is 18 residues. V lost 4 bases to trimming and J lost 0 bases, with 22 bases between them. The CDR3 reads CASSGLGEDSLNSYEQYF. DNA of the CDR3: TGTGCCAGCAGTGGACTGGGAGAGGACAGTCTTAACTCCTACGAGCAGTACTTC.

V gene TRBV7-2 combines with J gene TRBJ2-1, with TRBD2 matching 11 bases. Germline-derived CDR1 and CDR2 are SGHTA and FQGNSA. V was clipped by 5 bases and J by 9 bases; unmatched bases: 9. The CDR3 loop spans 15 amino acids. The CDR3 here is CASSPLAGGMGEQFF. CDR3 in DNA: TGTGCCAGCAGCCCATTAGCGGGAGGGATGGGTGAGCAGTTCTTC.

The chain combines TRBV9 with TRBJ2-1; no reliable D call. Germline V CDR1 and CDR2: SGDLS, YYNGEE. This CDR3 comprises 15 residues. The germline V and J ends were trimmed by 2 bases and 5 bases, with 14 bases remaining between them. CDR3 residues: CASSVSPRYNNEQFF. CDR3 nucleotides: TGTGCCAGCAGCGTTTCACCTAGATATAACAATGAGCAGTTCTTC.

The chain carries TRBV2 and TRBJ1-5; 8 bases align to TRBD1. V trimming: 6 bases; J trimming: 7 bases; junction bases outside the gene matches: 8. There are 14 residues in the CDR3. The germline CDR1 and CDR2 sequences are SNHLY and FYNNEI. CDR3: CASSGTGGRQPQHF. The CDR3 DNA reads as TGTGCCAGCAGCGGAACAGGGGGGAGGCAGCCCCAGCATTTT.